This T cell receptor beta chain came from a study of tumor T cells in aggressive B-cell lymphoma. The repertoire was sequenced with immunoSEQ multiplex PCR; TCRdb's copy has only in-frame clones and lacks some. The data contain about 11,000 clones, approximately 91% of them singletons. Trimming removed 2 bases at V and 3 bases at J, with 7 bases between. Germline CDR1 reads MNHEY; CDR2 reads SMNVEV (reference sequence). The CDR3 extends over 13 amino acids. The V gene is TRBV27, the J gene TRBJ1-1; D uncertain. This receptor was obtained from an adult with diffuse large B cell lymphoma. Sequenced: tumor tissue. CDR3 in amino acids: CASSLGGDTEAFF. CDR3 DNA sequence: TGTGCCAGCAGTTTAGGAGGAGACACTGAAGCTTTCTTT.